This T cell receptor beta chain originates from a study of CD8 T cells in ankylosing spondylitis. Study-level points and caveats: Disease-linked clones were found to be CD8+ and relatively rare in peripheral blood. The authors reported significant enrichment of disease-linked clones in matched ankylosing spondylitis synovial fluid. Ankylosing spondylitis blood appeared to be characterized by a TCR beta motif of about eight highly homologous variants. Some motif variants were previously reported in reactive arthritis synovial fluid and blood.

A word on this clonotype: Its antigen remains unknown.

Quantitative 5'-RACE was performed with molecular barcodes, and it yielded the TCR beta libraries. From the 5' RACE reads, TCRdb called clonotypes with MiXCR, one entry per CDR3 protein. The sample lists around 390,000 distinct CDR3 sequences; under 25% were seen once. Unmatched junction bases numbered 11, after V lost 6 bases and J lost 7 bases. This CDR3 contains 15 residues. The germline CDR1 and CDR2 sequences are DFQATT and SNEGSKA (reference sequence). This TCR came from a male donor with ankylosing spondylitis. The sample taken for sequencing was blood, either unsorted or a sorted T cell fraction (not recorded which). The chain uses TRBV20-1 and TRBJ2-7; 14 bases fit TRBD2. CDR3 region: CSAESGLAGVEEQYF. The CDR3 DNA is TGCAGTGCAGAGTCGGGACTAGCGGGAGTGGAGGAGCAGTACTTC.